This entry is about one T cell receptor beta chain. Its antigen is not identified. The entry originates in a study of T cells after yellow fever vaccination. Study outcomes and limitations: CD4 and CD8 compartments shared a small share of clonotypes. In FACS-sorted repertoires, abundant clonotypes from the bulk population could appear as contaminants.

TCRdb recomputed calls from the 5' RACE reads with MiXCR, one row per CDR3 protein. The sample consists of around 300,000 distinct CDR3 sequences, 3.5% to 5% of them appearing once. This CDR3 is built from 14 residues. This clonotype was obtained from a man between 18 and 29 years old who received the YFV17D yellow fever vaccine. Sample: PBMCs, taken 15 days after the yellow fever booster vaccination. The chain has TRBV1 and TRBJ1-2; the table calls TRBD1, which could not be checked here. TRBV1 is annotated as a pseudogene. CDR3 in amino acids: CTSSPRGGNYGYTF. The CDR3 DNA reads as TGCACCAGCAGCCCCAGAGGGGGCAACTATGGCTACACCTTC.